This T cell receptor (beta chain) was recovered during a study of T cell responses to AZD1222 COVID-19 vaccine. Method: immunoSEQ multiplex PCR; TCRdb's copy keeps in-frame clones and lacks some. Counted here are about 84,000 clones, around 84% occurring once; the ten biggest clones make up 4.5% to 7%. Study results and caveats: Receipt of two AZD1222 doses was followed by a rise in Spike-specific TCR breadth and depth. Donors in the cohort were predominantly white British and more often female, and clonal diversity was possibly underestimated. Seropositivity was recorded at baseline in only a handful of AZD1222 recipients. Dominant CD4 TCR responses targeted spike regions 160-218 and 743-854.

CDR1 is SGHVS, CDR2 FQNEAQ, per germline. There are 14 residues in the CDR3. V lost 4 bases to trimming and J lost 1 base, with 10 bases between them. This clone was detected only once. Its specificity is unknown. The sample was peripheral blood, taken 28 days after the second AZD1222 dose. This rearrangement joins TRBV7-8 to TRBJ1-2; D is perhaps TRBD1 (5 bases). This receptor was obtained from an adult who received the AZD1222 COVID-19 vaccine. The CDR3 DNA follows: TGTGCCAGCAGCTCTCGGGGGGTTAACTATGGCTACACCTTC. Its protein product is CASSSRGVNYGYTF.